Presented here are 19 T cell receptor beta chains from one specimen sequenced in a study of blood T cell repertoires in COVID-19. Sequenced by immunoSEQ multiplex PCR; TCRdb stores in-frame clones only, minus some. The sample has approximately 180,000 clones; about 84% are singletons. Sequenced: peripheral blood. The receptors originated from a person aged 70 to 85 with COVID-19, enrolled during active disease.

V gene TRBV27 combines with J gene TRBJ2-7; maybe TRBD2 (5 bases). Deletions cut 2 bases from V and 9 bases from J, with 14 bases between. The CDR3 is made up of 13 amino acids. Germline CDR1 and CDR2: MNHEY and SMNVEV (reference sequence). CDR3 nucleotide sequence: TGTGCCAGCAGTTTAGTGGGAGTATCTGTGCAGTACTTC. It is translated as CASSLVGVSVQYF.

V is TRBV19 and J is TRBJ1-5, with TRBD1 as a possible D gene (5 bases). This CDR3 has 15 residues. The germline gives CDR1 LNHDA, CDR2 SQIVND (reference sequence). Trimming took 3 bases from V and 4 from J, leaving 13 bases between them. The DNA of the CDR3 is TGTGCCAGTAGTATCGCTCGTGGGGGGAATCAGCCCCAGCATTTT. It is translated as CASSIARGGNQPQHF.

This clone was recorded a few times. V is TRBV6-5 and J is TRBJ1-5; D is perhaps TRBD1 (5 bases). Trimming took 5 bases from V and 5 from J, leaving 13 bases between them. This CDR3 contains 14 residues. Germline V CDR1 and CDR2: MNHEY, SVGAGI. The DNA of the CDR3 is TGTGCCAGCAGTCGACGGGGGAGAGATCAGCCCCAGCATTTT. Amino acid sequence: CASSRRGRDQPQHF.

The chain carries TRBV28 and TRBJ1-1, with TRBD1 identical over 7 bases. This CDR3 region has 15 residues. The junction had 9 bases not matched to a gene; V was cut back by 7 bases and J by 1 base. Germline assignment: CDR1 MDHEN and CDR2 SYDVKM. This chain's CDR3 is CASNSQGVRNTEAFF. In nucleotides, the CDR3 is TGTGCCAGCAACTCCCAGGGGGTACGGAACACTGAAGCTTTCTTT.

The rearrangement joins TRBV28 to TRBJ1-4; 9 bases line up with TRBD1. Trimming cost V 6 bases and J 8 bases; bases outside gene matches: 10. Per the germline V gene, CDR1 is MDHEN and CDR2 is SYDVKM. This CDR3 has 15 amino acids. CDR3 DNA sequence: TGTGCCAGCAGAATCCGGGACAGGGTACGCGAAAAACTGTTTTTT. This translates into CASRIRDRVREKLFF.

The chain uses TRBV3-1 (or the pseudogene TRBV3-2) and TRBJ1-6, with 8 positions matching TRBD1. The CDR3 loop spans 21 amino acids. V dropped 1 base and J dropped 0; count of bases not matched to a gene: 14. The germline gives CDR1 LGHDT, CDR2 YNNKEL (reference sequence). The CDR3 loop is CASSQVLPGTGQSSYNSPLHF. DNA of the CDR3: TGTGCCAGCAGCCAAGTCCTACCCGGGACAGGCCAGAGCTCCTATAATTCACCCCTCCACTTT.

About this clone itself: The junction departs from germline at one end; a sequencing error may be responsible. The CDR3 nucleotides are TGTGCCAGCAGTGCGGGACTAGCGGCACATTTT. Translating it yields CASSAGLAAHF. The chain recombines TRBV6-2 or TRBV6-3 with TRBJ2-3; 11 bases match TRBD2. The germline V gene has CDR1 MNHEY and CDR2 SVGEGT. CDR3 size: 11 residues.

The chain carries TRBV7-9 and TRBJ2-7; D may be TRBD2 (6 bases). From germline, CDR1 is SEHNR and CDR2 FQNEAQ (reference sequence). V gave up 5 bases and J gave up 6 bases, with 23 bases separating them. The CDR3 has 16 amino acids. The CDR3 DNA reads TGTGCCAGCAGCCACCGACTGGGACTCAACGCCTCCGAGCAGTACTTC. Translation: CASSHRLGLNASEQYF.

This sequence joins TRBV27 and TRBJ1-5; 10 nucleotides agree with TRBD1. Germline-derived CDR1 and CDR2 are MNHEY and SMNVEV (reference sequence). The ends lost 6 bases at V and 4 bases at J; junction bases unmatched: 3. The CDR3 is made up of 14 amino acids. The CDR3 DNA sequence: TGTGCCAGCAGCCGACAGGGGGCGAATCAGCCCCAGCATTTT. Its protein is CASSRQGANQPQHF.

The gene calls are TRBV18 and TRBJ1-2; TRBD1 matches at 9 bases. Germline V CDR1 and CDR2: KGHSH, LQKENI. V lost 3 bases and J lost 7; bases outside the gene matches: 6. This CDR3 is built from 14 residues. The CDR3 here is CASSPPGQGVGYTF. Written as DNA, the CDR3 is TGTGCCAGCTCACCCCCGGGACAGGGTGTTGGCTACACCTTC.

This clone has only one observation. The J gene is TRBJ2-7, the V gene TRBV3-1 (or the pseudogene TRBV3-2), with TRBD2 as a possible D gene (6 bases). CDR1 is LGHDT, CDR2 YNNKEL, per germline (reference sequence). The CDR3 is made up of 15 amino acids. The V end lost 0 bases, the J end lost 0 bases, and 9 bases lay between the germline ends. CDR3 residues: CASSQDGGSSYEQYF. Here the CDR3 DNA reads TGTGCCAGCAGCCAAGATGGAGGGAGCTCCTACGAGCAGTACTTC.

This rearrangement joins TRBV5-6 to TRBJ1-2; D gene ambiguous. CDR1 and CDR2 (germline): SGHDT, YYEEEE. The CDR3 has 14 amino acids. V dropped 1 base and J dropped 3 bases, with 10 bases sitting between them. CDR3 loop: CASSLPGGDYGYTF. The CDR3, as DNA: TGTGCCAGCAGCTTGCCAGGAGGAGACTATGGCTACACCTTC.

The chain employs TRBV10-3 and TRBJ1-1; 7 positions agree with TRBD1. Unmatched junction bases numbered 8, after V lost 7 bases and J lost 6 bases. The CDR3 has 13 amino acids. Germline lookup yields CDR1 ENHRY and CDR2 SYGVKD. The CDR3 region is CAIMQGEAAEAFF. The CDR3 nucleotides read TGTGCCATCATGCAGGGGGAGGCGGCTGAAGCTTTCTTT.

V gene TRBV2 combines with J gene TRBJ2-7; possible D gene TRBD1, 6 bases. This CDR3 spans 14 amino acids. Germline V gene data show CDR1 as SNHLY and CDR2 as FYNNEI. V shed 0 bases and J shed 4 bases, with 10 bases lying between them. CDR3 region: CASSEASRGYEQYF. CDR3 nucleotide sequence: TGTGCCAGCAGTGAAGCCTCCAGGGGATACGAGCAGTACTTC. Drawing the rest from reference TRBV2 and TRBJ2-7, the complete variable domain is EPEVTQTPSHQVTQMGQEVILRCVPISNHLYFYWYRQILGQKVEFLVSFYNNEISEKSEIFDDQFSVERPDGSNFTLKIRSTKLEDSAMYFCASSEASRGYEQYFGPGTRLTVT.

The CDR3 DNA is TGTGCCACCAAAGCAGGGGGCTGGGAGACCCAGTACTTC. It translates to CATKAGGWETQYF. The V gene is TRBV15, the J gene TRBJ2-5; 8 bases are a match to TRBD1. The CDR3 covers 13 residues. V gave up 7 bases and J gave up 5 bases; unmatched junction bases: 6. Germline loops: CDR1 LNHNV, CDR2 YYDKDF (reference sequence).

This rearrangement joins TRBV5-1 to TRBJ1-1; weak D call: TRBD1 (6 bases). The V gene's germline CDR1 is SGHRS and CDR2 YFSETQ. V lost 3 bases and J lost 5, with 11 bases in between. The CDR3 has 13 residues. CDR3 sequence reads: CASSSLQGTEAFF. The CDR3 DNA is TGCGCCAGCAGCTCCTTACAGGGAACTGAAGCTTTCTTT.

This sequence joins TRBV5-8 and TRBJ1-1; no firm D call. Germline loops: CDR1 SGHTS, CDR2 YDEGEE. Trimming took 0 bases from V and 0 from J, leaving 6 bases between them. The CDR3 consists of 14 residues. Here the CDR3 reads CASSLGHMNTEAFF. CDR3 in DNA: TGTGCCAGCAGCTTGGGACATATGAACACTGAAGCTTTCTTT. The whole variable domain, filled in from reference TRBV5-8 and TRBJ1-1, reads EAGVTQSPTHLIKTRGQQATLRCSPISGHTSVYWYQQALGLGLQFLLWYDEGEERNRGNFPPRFSGRQFPNYSSELNVNALELEDSALYLCASSLGHMNTEAFFGQGTRLTVV.

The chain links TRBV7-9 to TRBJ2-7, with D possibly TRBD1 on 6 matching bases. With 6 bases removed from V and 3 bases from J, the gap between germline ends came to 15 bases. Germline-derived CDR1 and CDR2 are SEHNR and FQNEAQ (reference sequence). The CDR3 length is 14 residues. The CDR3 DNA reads TGTGCCAGCAGGCGCGATGGGGGCAACTACGAGCAGTACTTC. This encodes CASRRDGGNYEQYF.

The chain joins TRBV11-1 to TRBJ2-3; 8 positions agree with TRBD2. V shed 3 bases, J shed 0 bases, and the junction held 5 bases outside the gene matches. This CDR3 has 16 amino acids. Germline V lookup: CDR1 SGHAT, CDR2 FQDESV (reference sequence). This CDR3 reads CASSFSAGASTDTQYF. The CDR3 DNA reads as TGTGCCAGCAGCTTCTCAGCGGGGGCTAGCACAGATACGCAGTATTTT.